This passage covers 32 T cell receptor beta chains from one sample sequenced in a study of shared clonotypes between healthy human individuals. Data came from immunoSEQ multiplex PCR; TCRdb stores just in-frame clones and leaves some out. The data show 950,000 to 1,100,000 clones, with about 80% seen just once and 1.2% to 1.5% held by the top ten. Sequencing input: memory CD4+ T cells sorted from blood. The subset denotes: CD45RA-negative fraction. These receptors originate from a young man in good health.

This sequence joins TRBV6-5 and TRBJ1-5; 8 bases map to TRBD1. In germline, CDR1 is MNHEY, CDR2 SVGAGI. The CDR3 covers 13 residues. V shed 8 bases, J shed 8 bases, and the junction held 8 bases outside the gene matches. CDR3 amino acids: CASSGQGREPQHF. CDR3 DNA sequence: TGTGCCAGCTCCGGACAGGGTAGGGAGCCCCAGCATTTT.

This chain joins TRBV6-5 and TRBJ2-7; D is possibly TRBD1 (5 bases). The CDR3 contains 13 residues. CDR1 and CDR2 from the germline V gene are MNHEY and SVGAGI. V shed 8 bases and J shed 2 bases, with 13 bases lying between them. The CDR3 sequence is CASASGATYEQYF. The CDR3, as DNA: TGTGCCAGCGCCAGTGGGGCCACCTACGAGCAGTACTTC.

The chain combines TRBV6-6 with TRBJ2-7; 7 nucleotides match TRBD2. The V and J ends lost 5 bases and 6 bases, in that order; junction bases with no gene match: 7. The CDR3 has 13 residues. The germline V gene encodes CDR1 MNHNY and CDR2 SVGAGI (reference sequence). For the CDR3, the DNA is TGTGCCAGCAGTAAGACTAGCTCCAGCGAGCAGTACTTC. Translation: CASSKTSSSEQYF.

The V and J genes are TRBV2 and TRBJ2-7, with 8 nucleotides matching TRBD1. The J segment lost 6 bases and the V segment lost 3 bases, leaving 7 bases of the junction unmatched. CDR3 size: 14 residues. The germline CDR1 and CDR2 sequences are SNHLY and FYNNEI. The CDR3: CASSDPGQAGEQYF. The CDR3 region has the DNA TGTGCCAGCAGTGACCCGGGACAGGCCGGCGAGCAGTACTTC. Full variable domain (rest looked up from reference TRBV2 and TRBJ2-7): EPEVTQTPSHQVTQMGQEVILRCVPISNHLYFYWYRQILGQKVEFLVSFYNNEISEKSEIFDDQFSVERPDGSNFTLKIRSTKLEDSAMYFCASSDPGQAGEQYFGPGTRLTVT.

In this sample, this clone turned up once. This chain connects TRBV15 to TRBJ2-5; no clear D. V lost 1 base to trimming and J lost 4 bases, with 7 bases between them. CDR1 and CDR2 (germline): LNHNV, YYDKDF (reference sequence). The CDR3 spans 13 residues. The CDR3 DNA sequence: TGTGCCACCAGCAGAGCTGGTCGAGAGACCCAGTACTTC. It is translated as CATSRAGRETQYF.

This clone has a single count. CDR3 sequence: CASSLDQAKGTQYF. CDR3 bases: TGTGCCAGCAGCTTAGACCAGGCGAAAGGTACGCAGTATTTT. This chain connects TRBV11-2 to TRBJ2-3, with no clear D. Germline lookup yields CDR1 SGHAT and CDR2 FQNNGV. There are 14 residues in the CDR3. The germline V and J ends were trimmed by 0 bases and 8 bases, with 12 bases remaining between them.

The rearrangement links TRBV19 to TRBJ2-7, with TRBD2 matching over 12 bases. V lost 6 bases and J lost 2; bases outside the gene matches: 5. The CDR3 length is 15 residues. In germline, CDR1 is LNHDA, CDR2 SQIVND (reference sequence). CDR3 in DNA: TGTGCCAGTAGCAGACTAGCGGGGGAAACCTACGAGCAGTACTTC. This gives the protein CASSRLAGETYEQYF.

The chain uses TRBV19 and TRBJ2-5; weak D call: TRBD1 (5 bases). CDR1 is LNHDA, CDR2 SQIVND, per germline (reference sequence). V gave up 5 bases and J gave up 10 bases, with 14 bases separating them. This CDR3 comprises 12 residues. CDR3 in DNA: TGTGCCAGTAGTTGGGGCTCCGCTAACCAGTACTTC. It codes for CASSWGSANQYF.

This rearrangement joins TRBV2 to TRBJ1-1; 9 bases match TRBD1. Germline CDR1 SNHLY, CDR2 FYNNEI. Trimming removed 6 bases from V and 11 bases from J; junction bases left unmatched: 7. The CDR3 extends over 12 amino acids. Written as DNA, the CDR3 is TGTGCCAGCAGAGGGGACAGGGCAAGGGCTTTCTTT. This gives the protein CASRGDRARAFF.

V gene TRBV15 combines with J gene TRBJ2-1; possibly TRBD1 for D (6 bases). CDR1 is LNHNV, CDR2 YYDKDF, per germline (reference sequence). CDR3 size: 14 residues. The V end was cut by 3 bases, the J end by 2 bases, with 8 bases between. The DNA for the CDR3 is TGTGCCACCAGCAGGGGGGCCCCCTACAATGAGCAGTTCTTC. This sequence encodes CATSRGAPYNEQFF. Full variable domain (remainder filled in from reference TRBV15 and TRBJ2-1): DAMVIQNPRYQVTQFGKPVTLSCSQTLNHNVMYWYQQKSSQAPKLLFHYYDKDFNNEADTPDNFQSRRPNTSFCFLDIRSPGLGDTAMYLCATSRGAPYNEQFFGPGTRLTVL.

Worth noting for this clone: This sample also contains other DNA sequences that code for the same CDR3. The V call is TRBV6-5, the J call TRBJ2-5; 7 bases are a match to TRBD1. V shed 5 bases and J 3 bases; nucleotides not matched to a gene: 3. This CDR3 comprises 13 residues. CDR1 MNHEY and CDR2 SVGAGI come from the germline V gene. The CDR3 region has the DNA TGTGCCAGCAGTAGACAGGGCAAAGAGACCCAGTACTTC. Protein product: CASSRQGKETQYF.

This clone came up a few times. The rearrangement uses TRBV7-8 and TRBJ2-6; the D gene is possibly TRBD1 (6 bases). Germline loops: CDR1 SGHVS, CDR2 FQNEAQ. V was pared by 1 base and J by 0 bases, with 10 bases between. The CDR3 loop spans 17 amino acids. This CDR3 is CASSLGGLGSGANVLTF. The DNA of the CDR3 is TGTGCCAGCAGCTTAGGGGGGCTAGGCTCTGGGGCCAACGTCCTGACTTTC.

The CDR3 sequence: CASSLNSGFTGELFF. In DNA form, the CDR3 reads TGTGCCAGCAGCTTAAATTCGGGGTTCACCGGGGAGCTGTTTTTT. This chain connects TRBV7-3 to TRBJ2-2; weak D call: TRBD2 (5 bases). Germline values: CDR1 SGHTA, CDR2 FQGTGA. Deletions cut 1 base from V and 4 bases from J, with 10 bases between. This CDR3 is built from 15 residues.

The chain is built from TRBV18 and TRBJ2-7; D gene uncertain. The CDR3 is made up of 14 amino acids. Germline values: CDR1 KGHSH, CDR2 LQKENI. The germline V and J ends were trimmed by 1 base and 6 bases, with 13 bases remaining between them. The CDR3 bases are TGTGCCAGCTCACCACGCTGGCTAGTAGGCGAGCAGTACTTC. Translation: CASSPRWLVGEQYF. Complete variable domain (other parts from reference TRBV18 and TRBJ2-7): NAGVMQNPRHLVRRRGQEARLRCSPMKGHSHVYWYRQLPEEGLKFMVYLQKENIIDESGMPKERFSAEFPKEGPSILRIQQVVRGDSAAYFCASSPRWLVGEQYFGPGTRLTVT.

The rearrangement joins TRBV2 to TRBJ1-4, with 8 positions matching TRBD1. The junction had 9 bases not matched to a gene; V was cut back by 2 bases and J by 7 bases. This CDR3 contains 16 residues. The V gene's germline CDR1 is SNHLY and CDR2 FYNNEI. This CDR3 is CASSETGAGGGEKLFF. CDR3 coding DNA: TGTGCCAGCAGTGAAACTGGGGCAGGGGGCGGTGAAAAACTGTTTTTT. The full variable domain, its missing parts supplied by reference TRBV2 and TRBJ1-4, is EPEVTQTPSHQVTQMGQEVILRCVPISNHLYFYWYRQILGQKVEFLVSFYNNEISEKSEIFDDQFSVERPDGSNFTLKIRSTKLEDSAMYFCASSETGAGGGEKLFFGSGTQLSVL.

The genes are TRBV23-1 and TRBJ2-3, with 12 bases aligning to TRBD1. Being an ORF, TRBV23-1 has a function that is uncertain. V lost 10 bases, J lost 3 bases, and 14 bases stayed unmatched. The CDR3 extends over 17 amino acids. The CDR3 nucleotides read TGCGCCAACCTCGGGGACAGGGGGCTCCAAAGGACAGATACGCAGTATTTT. Its protein product is CANLGDRGLQRTDTQYF.

V usage is TRBV27 and J usage is TRBJ2-5; possibly TRBD1 or TRBD2 for D (7 bases each). This CDR3 comprises 15 residues. Germline V gene lookup returns CDR1 MNHEY and CDR2 SMNVEV (reference sequence). Trimming cost V 9 bases and J 5 bases, with 22 bases left between them. The CDR3 DNA follows: TGTGCCAGTAAAAACAGGGGCCAGGGGGGGGAGACCCAGTACTTC. Translated: CASKNRGQGGETQYF.

This chain links TRBV7-2 with TRBJ2-4; D possibly matches TRBD1 or TRBD2 (5 bases each). The CDR3 spans 15 residues. Germline assignment: CDR1 SGHTA and CDR2 FQGNSA. The germline V and J ends were trimmed by 5 bases and 6 bases, with 17 bases remaining between them. This CDR3 reads CASSRGAGLLNIQYF. In nucleotides, the CDR3 is TGTGCCAGCAGCCGAGGGGCAGGCCTCTTAAACATTCAGTACTTC.

The chain couples TRBV9 to TRBJ2-3; 10 nucleotides align to TRBD2. Unmatched junction bases numbered 14, after V lost 3 bases and J lost 1 base. CDR1 SGDLS and CDR2 YYNGEE come from the germline V gene. The CDR3 sequence is 19 residues long. This CDR3 is CASSAPGSGGVFGTDTQYF. The CDR3 region has the DNA TGTGCCAGCAGCGCCCCGGGGAGCGGGGGGGTTTTTGGCACAGATACGCAGTATTTT.

CDR3 DNA sequence: TGCGCCAGCAGCTCCCGAGGAGCGGGAGATGGTGAGCAGTTCTTC. Translation gives CASSSRGAGDGEQFF. The chain has TRBV5-1 and TRBJ2-1; 8 bases fit TRBD2. Germline loops: CDR1 SGHRS, CDR2 YFSETQ. The CDR3 has 15 amino acids. The ends lost 3 bases at V and 9 bases at J; junction bases unmatched: 11. Combining the CDR3 with reference TRBV5-1 and TRBJ2-1 gives the whole variable domain KAGVTQTPRYLIKTRGQQVTLSCSPISGHRSVSWYQQTPGQGLQFLFEYFSETQRNKGNFPGRFSGRQFSNSRSEMNVSTLELGDSALYLCASSSRGAGDGEQFFGPGTRLTVL.

The gene calls are TRBV19 and TRBJ2-7; no definite D call. The germline V gene encodes CDR1 LNHDA and CDR2 SQIVND (reference sequence). The CDR3 is 14 residues long. The ends were cut back, 3 bases at V and 1 base at J, with 10 bases in the middle. The CDR3 is CASSMRRESYEQYF. The DNA of the CDR3 is TGTGCCAGTAGTATGAGAAGAGAGTCCTACGAGCAGTACTTC.

This chain links TRBV29-1 with TRBJ2-7; D unclear. Between the trimmed V and J ends, which lost 0 bases and 5 bases, there was a span of 8 bases. CDR1 SQVTM and CDR2 ANQGSEA come from the germline V gene. This CDR3 has 12 amino acids. The CDR3: CSVEDPGHEQYF. DNA for the CDR3: TGCAGCGTTGAAGATCCTGGGCACGAGCAGTACTTC.

The chain recombines TRBV5-4 with TRBJ2-1, with 12 bases aligning to TRBD1. Germline CDR1 reads SGHNT; CDR2 reads YYREEE (reference sequence). With 6 bases clipped from V and 7 bases from J, the junction kept 8 bases outside the gene matches. CDR3 length equals 15 residues. The CDR3 coding sequence is TGTGCCAGCATGAGGGGACAGGGGGCGCGGAATGAGCAGTTCTTC. This sequence encodes CASMRGQGARNEQFF. The full variable domain, completed using reference TRBV5-4 and TRBJ2-1, is ETGVTQSPTHLIKTRGQQVTLRCSSQSGHNTVSWYQQALGQGPQFIFQYYREEENGRGNFPPRFSGLQFPNYSSELNVNALELDDSALYLCASMRGQGARNEQFFGPGTRLTVL.

The rearrangement uses TRBV5-1 and TRBJ2-7; D might be TRBD1 or TRBD2, each matching 5 bases. The CDR3 loop spans 14 amino acids. V lost 4 bases and J 5 bases, leaving 16 bases between the germline ends. The germline V gene encodes CDR1 SGHRS and CDR2 YFSETQ. The CDR3 coding sequence is TGCGCCAGCAGCCCCGGGACGGCCAGCCACGAGCAGTACTTC. This sequence encodes CASSPGTASHEQYF.

This clone was seen once. The rearrangement joins TRBV7-2 to TRBJ2-2; possibly TRBD1 for D (5 bases). The V end was cut by 5 bases, the J end by 4 bases, with 8 bases between. This CDR3 has 13 residues. CDR1 is SGHTA, CDR2 FQGNSA, per germline. CDR3 sequence: CASSQQGTGELFF. CDR3 coding DNA: TGTGCCAGCAGCCAGCAGGGCACCGGGGAGCTGTTTTTT.

The chain combines TRBV5-1 with TRBJ2-3; TRBD2 matches 12 bases. Trimming cost V 7 bases and J 4 bases; bases outside gene matches: 7. This CDR3 contains 15 residues. Germline values: CDR1 SGHRS, CDR2 YFSETQ. The CDR3 sequence is CASSSGGARSDTQYF. The DNA of the CDR3 is TGCGCCAGCTCTAGCGGGGGGGCCAGGTCAGATACGCAGTATTTT.

The chain joins TRBV4-3 to TRBJ1-1; weak D call: TRBD1 (6 bases). The germline V gene has CDR1 LGHNA and CDR2 YSLEER. The CDR3 extends over 15 amino acids. V lost 3 bases and J lost 5, with 16 bases in between. CDR3 region: CASSQSGGLRTEAFF. As DNA, the CDR3 is TGCGCCAGCAGCCAGAGTGGGGGGCTCAGGACTGAAGCTTTCTTT.

The V call is TRBV7-9, the J call TRBJ1-2; the match to TRBD1 covers 7 bases. V shed 7 bases and J 2 bases; nucleotides not matched to a gene: 10. CDR1 SEHNR and CDR2 FQNEAQ come from the germline V gene (reference sequence). This CDR3 contains 15 residues. CDR3 amino acids: CASTPTGQLNYGYTF. The CDR3 DNA reads TGTGCCAGCACGCCAACGGGACAGCTCAACTATGGCTACACCTTC.

This clone was seen more than once but under ten times. V and J are TRBV6-1 and TRBJ2-5, with D unresolved. The V end lost 8 bases, the J end lost 4 bases, and 11 bases lay between the germline ends. The CDR3 runs 12 residues. The germline V gene encodes CDR1 MNHNS and CDR2 SASEGT. This CDR3 is CASDGYPETQYF. The CDR3 DNA reads TGTGCCAGCGATGGTTACCCAGAGACCCAGTACTTC.

This clone was counted once. The chain uses TRBV9 and TRBJ2-7; possible D gene TRBD1, 8 bases. The CDR3 length is 15 residues. V lost 3 bases, J lost 6 bases, and 19 bases lay in between. CDR1 and CDR2 (germline): SGDLS, YYNGEE. The CDR3 spells CASSAAGQVPGEQYF. DNA of the CDR3: TGTGCCAGCAGCGCAGCGGGACAGGTCCCCGGCGAGCAGTACTTC.

CDR3 residues: CASSLAGISTDTQYF. The CDR3 coding sequence is TGTGCCAGCAGCTTGGCTGGGATTAGCACAGATACGCAGTATTTT. V and J are TRBV5-4 and TRBJ2-3; D remains unclear. Germline lookup yields CDR1 SGHNT and CDR2 YYREEE (reference sequence). With 0 bases removed from V and 0 bases from J, the gap between germline ends came to 8 bases. This CDR3 is 15 amino acids long.

Note on this clone: The same CDR3 can be traced to other DNA sequences in this sample. The gene calls are TRBV7-2 and TRBJ2-7; 11 bases are shared with TRBD2. CDR1 is SGHTA and CDR2 is FQGNSA in the germline V gene. Trimming cost V 4 bases and J 4 bases; bases outside gene matches: 3. This CDR3 spans 14 amino acids. CDR3 DNA: TGTGCCAGCAGCTCCGGGACTAGCGGTTACGAGCAGTACTTC. Translating gives CASSSGTSGYEQYF.